This TCR beta chain was captured in a study of blood T cells in healthy people across ages (dated by TCRdb to between 2014 and 2017). Regarding the research as a whole: In model experiments, template switching captured roughly one uniquely barcoded TCR beta cDNA molecule for every two T cells. Donors were grouped into four age groups: young (average roughly 15 years), middle-aged (around 39), aged (around 60) and long-lived (about 90). Donors of different ages were randomly distributed across sequencing lanes to avoid experimental bias. To track age-related changes in TCR beta repertoire diversity, the study relied on deep sequencing normalized with unique cDNA molecular identifiers. For two donors (one aged 18 to 30 and one aged 80 or older), the study analyzed two additional independent replicas of 1 million unique cDNA reads from the same blood draw. What the study reported, not specific to this receptor: Conclusive comparison of naive and antigen-experienced compartments was prevented by the profiling of bulk unsorted PBMCs. Compared with the aged group, the long-lived group had more naive CD4+ T cells, fewer expanded clones and increased TCR diversity, a pattern suggesting age selection. As age increased, observed TCR beta diversity per million T cells dropped in a roughly linear way, and a significant reduction was already evident by age about 40. Because donor CMV infection status was unknown, age-related changes in expanded clonotypes were potentially confounded. A strong correlation was found between observed TCR beta diversity and the percentage of naive T cells measured by flow cytometry. Estimates of total diversity based on one million sequenced T cells were regarded as lower bounds and as underestimates.

The protocol used for the library was 5' RACE. The sample was run on an Illumina HiSeq 2500. A second PCR of 7 to 11 cycles was performed with a sample-barcoded 5' primer and a J-beta primer mix. A template-switch 5' adaptor carrying 12 random nucleotides introduced a unique molecular identifier onto each TCR beta cDNA molecule. At least 2.5 million CDR3-containing paired-end reads were obtained from each sample. First-strand cDNA synthesis was performed from all RNA using the Mint cDNA synthesis kit, with priming by a TRBC-specific oligonucleotide. All cDNA was treated with uracil-DNA glycosylase and then went through a first 18-cycle PCR with the universal primers M1SS and BC2_uni_R. The study's processing was this. For normalization, 1 million high-quality reads, each with a distinct molecular identifier, were randomly selected from each sample. Instead of being binned into consensus sequences, reads with shared molecular identifiers were discarded. MiTCR, set to a Q25 quality threshold and the strictest error-elimination algorithm, was used for CDR3 identification, clonotype clustering and error correction. A nonparametric unseen species model using Euler transformation provided a lower-bound estimate of total TCR beta diversity. The raw public data were reprocessed by TCRdb itself: fastp quality trimming at Q25, MiXCR clonotype calling, in-frame beta chains only. Entries are consolidated by CDR3 protein sequence, retaining the most common genes and DNA. These V and J calls are TCRdb output, not the study's own analysis. This sample lists over a million distinct CDR3 sequences; around 43% were detected once. Approximately 19% of the sample is in the top ten clones.

CDR3 length: 15 amino acids, cysteine to phenylalanine. Only the CDR3 part of the read is kept: 45 bases, read in frame from the first base. Between the V and J ends, shortened by 6 bases and 3 bases respectively, the junction contains 15 bases. CDR1 is given as SNHLY and CDR2 as FYNNEI, both from the germline V gene. The 39 donors, aged about 6 to 100 years, were systemically healthy Caucasian individuals from Russia. Roughly 10 milliliters of peripheral blood were drawn from each donor into EDTA-treated Vacutainer tubes. PBMCs were isolated by Ficoll-Paque density-gradient centrifugation, with at least 6 million obtained per sample. Total RNA, at least 5 micrograms per sample, was extracted from PBMCs with Trizol reagent. For every donor, flow cytometry on a PBMC aliquot measured the percentage of naive CD45RAhigh/CD27high T cells. Details on this clonotype: Its antigen is not yet known. Base qualities are not provided; no much larger clone lies one nucleotide away.

This receptor was obtained from a woman aged 55-69 years in good health. Sequenced sample: blood. This sequence uses TRBV2 and TRBJ1-5; no D gene call is confident. The base sequence is TGTGCCAGCAGGAGTTTCGGAGGCCACAATCAGCCCCAGCATTTT. Its amino acids are CASRSFGGHNQPQHF.